One and the same sample provided the 21 T cell receptor beta chains below, sequenced in a study of T cell responses to AZD1222 COVID-19 vaccine. Repertoires were generated with immunoSEQ multiplex PCR, while TCRdb's copy carries only in-frame clones and drops some. Its table lists about 140,000 clones. The source material was peripheral blood. The receptors derive from an adult in good health.

The V gene is TRBV7-8, the J gene TRBJ1-4, with 7 bases identical to TRBD1. The germline gives CDR1 SGHVS, CDR2 FQNEAQ. Germline trimming cut 1 base from V and 5 bases from J; bases unmatched to any gene: 1. The CDR3 runs to 14 residues. The CDR3 nucleotides are TGTGCCAGCAGCTTAGTGACAGGGAATGAAAAACTGTTTTTT. It translates to CASSLVTGNEKLFF.

V usage is TRBV7-9 and J usage is TRBJ1-4; maybe TRBD1 (5 bases). The CDR3 length is 15 residues. CDR1 is SEHNR, CDR2 FQNEAQ, per germline (reference sequence). V dropped 4 bases and J dropped 8 bases, with 17 bases sitting between them. CDR3 loop: CASSWDGASGEKLFF. The DNA for the CDR3 is TGTGCCAGCAGCTGGGACGGCGCCTCCGGGGAAAAACTGTTTTTT.

The gene calls are TRBV25-1 and TRBJ1-2; D might be TRBD1 (5 bases). Per the germline V gene, CDR1 is MGHDK and CDR2 is SYGVNS. The CDR3 runs to 15 residues. With 1 base removed from V and 0 bases from J, the gap between germline ends came to 9 bases. The CDR3 sequence is CASSEWGDTNYGYTF. In DNA, the CDR3 is TGTGCCAGCAGTGAATGGGGGGATACTAACTATGGCTACACCTTC.

The chain has TRBV10-3 and TRBJ1-5; no clear D gene. The germline V gene has CDR1 ENHRY and CDR2 SYGVKD. With 4 bases removed from V and 3 bases from J, the gap between germline ends came to 7 bases. The CDR3 is made up of 13 amino acids. CDR3 nucleotides: TGTGCCATCAGTGGTCGGGACAATCAGCCCCAGCATTTT. It yields the protein CAISGRDNQPQHF.

This chain uses TRBV7-2 with TRBJ1-2, with D unclear. This CDR3 is built from 16 residues. The V gene lost 1 base and the J gene lost 5 bases, with 17 bases spanning the gap. CDR1 is SGHTA, CDR2 FQGNSA, per germline. The CDR3: CASSLGPGIHRYGYTF. The CDR3 bases are TGTGCCAGCAGCTTAGGGCCAGGCATACATCGTTATGGCTACACCTTC. The whole variable domain, filled in from reference TRBV7-2 and TRBJ1-2, reads GAGVSQSPSNKVTEKGKDVELRCDPISGHTALYWYRQSLGQGLEFLIYFQGNSAPDKSGLPSDRFSAERTGGSVSTLTIQRTQQEDSAVYLCASSLGPGIHRYGYTFGSGTRLTVV.

The chain employs TRBV7-9 and TRBJ1-2; D uncertain. CDR1 and CDR2 from the germline V gene are SEHNR and FQNEAQ (reference sequence). Trimming took off 0 bases at V and 4 bases at J, with 12 bases between the two ends. This CDR3 comprises 15 residues. CDR3 in amino acids: CASSLAGGIGYGYTF. The CDR3, as DNA: TGTGCCAGCAGCTTAGCGGGCGGGATCGGCTATGGCTACACCTTC.

This chain joins TRBV7-6 and TRBJ1-2; 9 nucleotides match TRBD1. CDR1 is SGHVS, CDR2 FNYEAQ, per germline. The CDR3 extends over 21 amino acids. V lost 5 bases to trimming and J lost 4 bases; unmatched junction nucleotides: 26. DNA of the CDR3: TGTGCCAGCAGCCATCAGGGGGACAGGGTCGATAGCCTTCCGCGTCGCTATGGCTACACCTTC. Protein product: CASSHQGDRVDSLPRRYGYTF.

This chain joins TRBV19 and TRBJ1-1, with D perhaps TRBD1 (6 bases). Between the trimmed V and J ends, which lost 1 base and 1 base, there was a span of 10 bases. This CDR3 region has 15 residues. In germline, CDR1 is LNHDA, CDR2 SQIVND (reference sequence). The CDR3 bases are TGTGCCAGTAGTATAGGCGGGACACCGAACACTGAAGCTTTCTTT. It translates to CASSIGGTPNTEAFF.

The chain employs TRBV9 and TRBJ2-3; 8 nucleotides line up with TRBD2. J lost 0 bases, V lost 4 bases, and 22 bases had no gene match. Germline V gene lookup returns CDR1 SGDLS and CDR2 YYNGEE. The CDR3 runs to 21 residues. Written as DNA, the CDR3 is TGTGCCAGCAGCATCTCCACCCCGGTGACTAGCGCGGGGCTTAGCACAGATACGCAGTATTTT. Its translation: CASSISTPVTSAGLSTDTQYF.

Concerning this clone: The conserved final phenylalanine or tryptophan is absent from the CDR3, which likely points to a read error. The limits of the CDR3 on the DNA are not certain, so only TCRdb's listed CDR3 is given. The chain is built from TRBV5-5 and TRBJ1-6; the table's D gene call, TRBD1, was not cross checked with the DNA. CDR1 is SGHKS, CDR2 YYEKEE, per germline (reference sequence). Including both end residues, the CDR3 is 12 amino acids long. The CDR3 region is CASSPRGFTPPL.

The chain has TRBV11-2 and TRBJ1-4; D perhaps matches TRBD1 (6 bases). Germline CDR1 SGHAT, CDR2 FQNNGV. Trimming stripped 1 base from V and 7 bases from J, with 13 bases between. The CDR3 has 15 residues. CDR3 nucleotides: TGTGCCAGCAGCTTAGTTGGGGGGCGGGGTGAAAAACTGTTTTTT. Translating it yields CASSLVGGRGEKLFF.

J is TRBJ2-1 and V is TRBV19; TRBD1 matches at 7 bases. From germline, CDR1 is LNHDA and CDR2 SQIVND (reference sequence). The CDR3 runs 15 residues. With 7 bases clipped from V and 5 bases from J, the junction kept 11 bases outside the gene matches. CDR3 residues: CASTDPGQYNNEQFF. The CDR3 bases are TGTGCCAGTACCGACCCGGGACAGTATAACAATGAGCAGTTCTTC.

The gene calls are TRBV19 and TRBJ2-1, with 8 bases matching TRBD2. V was pared by 7 bases and J by 4 bases, with 12 bases of the junction left unmatched. Germline V gene sequence: CDR1 LNHDA, CDR2 SQIVND (reference sequence). The CDR3 extends over 16 amino acids. CDR3 DNA: TGTGCCAGTACCCAAAATGCGGGGGGACTTTACAATGAGCAGTTCTTC. The encoded protein is CASTQNAGGLYNEQFF. The entire variable domain, with the rest obtained from reference TRBV19 and TRBJ2-1, is as follows: DGGITQSPKYLFRKEGQNVTLSCEQNLNHDAMYWYRQDPGQGLRLIYYSQIVNDFQKGDIAEGYSVSREKKESFPLTVTSAQKNPTAFYLCASTQNAGGLYNEQFFGPGTRLTVL.

The chain carries TRBV2 and TRBJ1-5; TRBD1 aligns across 7 bases. The V and J ends lost 5 bases and 4 bases, in that order; junction bases with no gene match: 8. The CDR3 consists of 15 residues. Germline assignment: CDR1 SNHLY and CDR2 FYNNEI. The CDR3, as DNA: TGTGCCAGCAGTCCGGGGGGACAGCCTAATCAGCCCCAGCATTTT. It specifies CASSPGGQPNQPQHF.

This rearrangement joins TRBV27 to TRBJ1-5; maybe TRBD1 (6 bases). This CDR3 has 17 amino acids. Trimming stripped 5 bases from V and 7 bases from J, with 24 bases between. Germline V gene lookup returns CDR1 MNHEY and CDR2 SMNVEV (reference sequence). The CDR3 sequence is CASSPTPGGAGEQPQHF. CDR3 nucleotides: TGTGCCAGCAGTCCTACCCCGGGGGGGGCCGGGGAACAGCCCCAGCATTTT.

J is TRBJ2-7 and V is TRBV28; no firm D call. Per germline, CDR1 MDHEN and CDR2 SYDVKM. CDR3 length: 13 amino acids. V lost 5 bases and J 1 base, leaving 9 bases between the germline ends. CDR3 sequence reads: CASSPRESYEQYF. Here the CDR3 DNA reads TGTGCCAGCAGTCCACGAGAGTCCTACGAGCAGTACTTC.

The CDR3 region has the DNA TGTGCCAGCAGACCCGGAGGGGGGGATAATGAAAAACTGTTTTTT. It translates to CASRPGGGDNEKLFF. The V call is TRBV7-9, the J call TRBJ1-4; maybe TRBD1 (6 bases). V was pared by 6 bases and J by 4 bases, with 15 bases between. Germline CDR1 reads SEHNR; CDR2 reads FQNEAQ (reference sequence). This CDR3 has 15 residues. Full variable domain (rest looked up from reference TRBV7-9 and TRBJ1-4): DTGVSQNPRHKITKRGQNVTFRCDPISEHNRLYWYRQTLGQGPEFLTYFQNEAQLEKSRLLSDRFSAERPKGSFSTLEIQRTEQGDSAMYLCASRPGGGDNEKLFFGSGTQLSVL.

About this clone: Other nucleotide sequences in the sample specify the same CDR3. This rearrangement joins TRBV6-2 or TRBV6-3 to TRBJ1-2; D ambiguous. Germline CDR1 MNHEY, CDR2 SVGEGT. The CDR3 has 12 amino acids. V was clipped by 5 bases and J by 1 base, with 5 bases between them. In nucleotides, the CDR3 is TGTGCCAGCAGTACGTTTAACTATGGCTACACCTTC. Translated: CASSTFNYGYTF.

The rearrangement uses TRBV28 and TRBJ2-7; the match to TRBD1 covers 12 bases. V was clipped by 5 bases and J by 9 bases; unmatched bases: 11. The CDR3 consists of 15 residues. The germline V gene has CDR1 MDHEN and CDR2 SYDVKM. The CDR3 sequence is CASSLPGTGGGWQYF. CDR3 DNA sequence: TGTGCCAGCAGTCTCCCCGGGACAGGGGGCGGGTGGCAGTACTTC.

The chain combines TRBV7-6 with TRBJ2-5; 11 positions match TRBD2. J gave up 7 bases and V 1 base, and 5 bases lay outside the gene matches. From germline, CDR1 is SGHVS and CDR2 FNYEAQ. The CDR3 length is 15 residues. CDR3 coding DNA: TGTGCCAGCAGCTTAGTACTAGCGGGGGCGGCGACCCAGTACTTC. Encoded protein: CASSLVLAGAATQYF.

The gene calls are TRBV4-2 and TRBJ2-3; 13 nucleotides align to TRBD2. CDR1 LGHNA and CDR2 YNFKEQ come from the germline V gene. This CDR3 has 17 amino acids. J lost 0 bases, V lost 4 bases, and 4 bases had no gene match. The CDR3 spells CASSRQTSGGSTDTQYF. As DNA, the CDR3 is TGTGCCAGCAGCCGCCAGACTAGCGGGGGGAGCACAGATACGCAGTATTTT.